A selection of T cell receptor beta chains follows, all from one sample in a study of T cells in Graves' hyperthyroidism and ophthalmopathy. TCRdb fed the multiplex PCR reads into MiXCR, producing one record per CDR3 protein. The profile shows 280,000 or so distinct CDR3 sequences, 12% to 15% of them singletons. Sequenced sample: blood. The receptors stem from a woman in her fifties or sixties with Graves' hyperthyroidism that later progressed to Graves' ophthalmopathy. Each CDR3 is given with its conserved first and last residue. The D gene is left open where the match is weak. Clone size is stated in some rows and not others, as once, few, many or a class when expanded.

cdr3_nt: TGTGCCAGCAGTTTTTCTAGCGGAAATGAGCAGTTCTTC; cdr3_aa: CASSFSSGNEQFF; j_call: TRBJ2-1; v_call: TRBV12-3/TRBV12-4; clone_size: many; d_call: TRBD2
cdr3_nt: TGTGCCAGCAGCGGGGGACAGGGCGGGGGGCAGTACTTC; cdr3_aa: CASSGGQGGGQYF; j_call: TRBJ2-7; v_call: TRBV7-9; clone_size: many; d_call: TRBD1
cdr3_nt: TGTGCCAGCAGCCAAGATAGGGACAGGGCTTTCTCTGGGGCCAACGTCCTGACTTTC; cdr3_aa: CASSQDRDRAFSGANVLTF; j_call: TRBJ2-6; v_call: TRBV3-1; clone_size: many; d_call: TRBD1
cdr3_nt: TGCGCCAGCAGCTTAACACTGGGTTGGGGCACTGAAGCTTTCTTT; cdr3_aa: CASSLTLGWGTEAFF; j_call: TRBJ1-1; v_call: TRBV4-1; clone_size: few; d_call: -
cdr3_nt: TGCAGTGCTAGAGTAGGGCGGGAGTTGGATGAGCAGTTCTTC; cdr3_aa: CSARVGRELDEQFF; j_call: TRBJ2-1; v_call: TRBV20-1; clone_size: many; d_call: TRBD2
cdr3_nt: TGCGCCAGCAGCTTGGCCTATGGGGCCTACAATGAGCAGTTCTTC; cdr3_aa: CASSLAYGAYNEQFF; j_call: TRBJ2-1; v_call: TRBV5-1; clone_size: many; d_call: -
cdr3_nt: TGTGCCAGCAGTCGAGGGCCGTCGGAGACCCAGTACTTC; cdr3_aa: CASSRGPSETQYF; j_call: TRBJ2-5; v_call: TRBV7-3; clone_size: many; d_call: -
cdr3_nt: TGTGCCAGCAGCTATCTGGGGGGGGGGTGGGGAGGCAATCAGCCCCAGCATTTT; cdr3_aa: CASSYLGGGWGGNQPQHF; j_call: TRBJ1-5; v_call: TRBV28; clone_size: many; d_call: -
cdr3_nt: TGTGCCAGCAGCTTAGGGGGCCAGGGCCGGCCCTACGAGCAGTACTTC; cdr3_aa: CASSLGGQGRPYEQYF; j_call: TRBJ2-7; v_call: TRBV13; clone_size: many; d_call: -
cdr3_nt: TGTGCCAGCAGTGATAGCGGGGACTACCTCACAGATACGCAGTATTTT; cdr3_aa: CASSDSGDYLTDTQYF; j_call: TRBJ2-3; v_call: TRBV6-1; clone_size: many; d_call: TRBD2
cdr3_nt: TGCAGTGCTAGGGCCTTCGGGCAGGAGGACACTGAAGCTTTCTTT; cdr3_aa: CSARAFGQEDTEAFF; j_call: TRBJ1-1; v_call: TRBV20-1; clone_size: many; d_call: -
cdr3_nt: TGCGCCAGCACCTTAACAGTAGCGGCCTACAATGAGCAGTTCTTC; cdr3_aa: CASTLTVAAYNEQFF; j_call: TRBJ2-1; v_call: TRBV5-1; clone_size: many; d_call: -
cdr3_nt: TGTGCCAGGAGTGGGACTTCCTCGGAAGGGACCCAGTACTTC; cdr3_aa: CARSGTSSEGTQYF; j_call: TRBJ2-5; v_call: TRBV6-4; clone_size: many; d_call: -
cdr3_nt: TGTGCCAGCAGCCTCCGGACTACCTTGGGGGAGCAGTACTTC; cdr3_aa: CASSLRTTLGEQYF; j_call: TRBJ2-7; v_call: TRBV3-1; clone_size: many; d_call: -
cdr3_nt: TGTGCCAGCAGTTACCAGACAGGGTCTGAAAAACTGTTTTTT; cdr3_aa: CASSYQTGSEKLFF; j_call: TRBJ1-4; v_call: TRBV6-5; clone_size: few; d_call: TRBD1
cdr3_nt: TGTGCCAGCAGCCGAAGGAGGTCGATGGTGGAAGGCTACACCTTC; cdr3_aa: CASSRRRSMVEGYTF; j_call: TRBJ1-2; v_call: TRBV7-9; clone_size: -; d_call: -
cdr3_nt: TGCAGTGTTTCTGAGGGTGGCTCTGGAAACACCATATATTTT; cdr3_aa: CSVSEGGSGNTIYF; j_call: TRBJ1-3; v_call: TRBV20-1; clone_size: many; d_call: -